The T cell receptor beta chain under discussion was sequenced for a study of cytomegalovirus exposure and HLA in healthy donors. With 6 bases removed from V and 0 bases from J, the gap between germline ends came to 18 bases. This CDR3 has 17 amino acids. Per germline, CDR1 MDHEN and CDR2 SYDVKM. PCR used 60 Vbeta primers and 13 Jbeta primers. Clones were read by immunoSEQ multiplex PCR, and TCRdb kept only the in-frame ones, dropping some. The table shows some 160,000 clones, with around 81% occurring only once. This clonotype originated in a man aged 35-49 years in good health and CMV-seronegative. This sequence joins TRBV28 and TRBJ2-1; D may be TRBD2 (5 bases). Input material: PBMCs. For the CDR3, the DNA is TGTGCCAGCAGCCGCCTAGGAGGAGCGGTCTCCTACAATGAGCAGTTCTTC. As protein: CASSRLGGAVSYNEQFF.